This TCR beta chain was captured in a study of human T cells and chemical hapten exposure. Whole-study findings and limits: Sensitizing to DPC left TCRs with a frequency above 1 in 1000 unaltered.

Within the library, unique molecular identifiers were attached to each individual cDNA molecule. TCRdb reanalysed the RACE reads using MiXCR and keeps one entry per CDR3 protein. The repertoire holds roughly 64,000 distinct CDR3 sequences, with 11% as singletons. This sample's time point: pre-sensitization, week 0. Treatment of the sample: therapeutic diphenylcyclopropenone sensitization with weekly scalp DPC. Prior to application of each patch test, blood was drawn. Unfractionated whole blood was the source from which total RNA was extracted. The V and J ends lost 3 bases and 8 bases, in that order; junction bases with no gene match: 15. Germline loops: CDR1 SGHTA, CDR2 FQGNSA. This CDR3 is 18 amino acids long. This clonotype was seen many times. Its antigen is undetermined.

This specimen consisted of whole blood, obtained in connection with sensitization to the hapten diphenylcyclopropenone (DPC). The clonotype originates from a woman aged 40 to 50 with alopecia areata. Some clones in this sample may be carry-over from other donors' samples. The chain combines TRBV7-2 with TRBJ2-1; TRBD2 agrees at 11 bases. This CDR3 is CASSFQGFRVAGGHEQFF. CDR3 coding DNA: TGTGCCAGCAGCTTCCAGGGGTTTCGGGTAGCGGGAGGGCATGAGCAGTTCTTC.